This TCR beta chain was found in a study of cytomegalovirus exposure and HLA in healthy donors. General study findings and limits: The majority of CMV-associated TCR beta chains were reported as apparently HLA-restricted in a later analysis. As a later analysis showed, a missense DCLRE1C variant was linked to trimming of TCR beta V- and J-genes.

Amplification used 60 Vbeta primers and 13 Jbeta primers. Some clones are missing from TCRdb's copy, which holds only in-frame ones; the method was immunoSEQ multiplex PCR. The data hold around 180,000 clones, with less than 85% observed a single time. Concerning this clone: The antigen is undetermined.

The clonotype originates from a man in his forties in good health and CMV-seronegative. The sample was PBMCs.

This CDR3 is CASSQRQTSNYGYTF. The CDR3 bases are TGTGCCAGCAGCCAAAGACAGACTTCTAACTATGGCTACACCTTC. This sequence joins TRBV14 and TRBJ1-2; D possibly corresponds to TRBD1 (5 bases). Between the trimmed V and J ends, which lost 2 bases and 0 bases, there was a span of 10 bases. CDR3 length: 15 amino acids. The germline V gene encodes CDR1 SGHDN and CDR2 FVKESK.